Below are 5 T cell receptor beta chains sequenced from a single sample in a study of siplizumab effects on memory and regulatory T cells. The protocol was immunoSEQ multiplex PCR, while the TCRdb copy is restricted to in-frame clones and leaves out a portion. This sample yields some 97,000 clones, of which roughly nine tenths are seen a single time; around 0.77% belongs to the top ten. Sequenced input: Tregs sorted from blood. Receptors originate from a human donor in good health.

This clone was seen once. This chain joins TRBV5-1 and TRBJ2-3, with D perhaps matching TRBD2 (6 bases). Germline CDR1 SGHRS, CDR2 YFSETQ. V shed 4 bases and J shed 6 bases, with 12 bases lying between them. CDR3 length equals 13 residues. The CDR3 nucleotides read TGCGCCAGCAGCCTAGGACTACACGATACGCAGTATTTT. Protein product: CASSLGLHDTQYF.

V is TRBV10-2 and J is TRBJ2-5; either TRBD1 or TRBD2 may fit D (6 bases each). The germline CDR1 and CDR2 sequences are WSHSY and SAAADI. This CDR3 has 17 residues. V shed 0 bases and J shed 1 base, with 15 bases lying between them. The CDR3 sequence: CASSESTVGGGQETQYF. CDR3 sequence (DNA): TGCGCCAGCAGTGAGTCGACGGTTGGAGGGGGCCAAGAGACCCAGTACTTC.

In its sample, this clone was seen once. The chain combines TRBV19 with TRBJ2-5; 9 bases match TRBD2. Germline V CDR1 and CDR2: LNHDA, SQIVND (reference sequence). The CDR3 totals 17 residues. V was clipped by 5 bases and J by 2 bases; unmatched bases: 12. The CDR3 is CASSPWTSVAFQETQYF. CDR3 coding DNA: TGTGCCAGTAGTCCCTGGACTAGCGTAGCCTTTCAAGAGACCCAGTACTTC.

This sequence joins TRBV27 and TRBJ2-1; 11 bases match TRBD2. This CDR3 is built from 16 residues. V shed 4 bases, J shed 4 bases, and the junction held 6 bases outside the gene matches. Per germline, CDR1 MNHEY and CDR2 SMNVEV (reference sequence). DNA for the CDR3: TGTGCCAGCAGTTCATCCGGGACTAGCGGATACAATGAGCAGTTCTTC. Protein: CASSSSGTSGYNEQFF.

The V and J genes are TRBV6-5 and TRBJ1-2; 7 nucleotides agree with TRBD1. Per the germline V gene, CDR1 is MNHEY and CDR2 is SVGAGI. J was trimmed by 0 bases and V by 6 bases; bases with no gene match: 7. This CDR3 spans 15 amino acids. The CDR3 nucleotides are TGTGCCAGCAGAGGGGGACAGCTTGCTAACTATGGCTACACCTTC. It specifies CASRGGQLANYGYTF.